The 26 T cell receptor beta chains presented below share a single source sample, sequenced in a study of shared clonotypes between healthy human individuals. Assay used: immunoSEQ multiplex PCR; TCRdb lists only in-frame clones, some missing. The data hold over a million clones, with about 84% observed a single time. The sample comprised memory CD4+ T cells from PBMCs. As for subset: CD45RA-negative fraction. All receptors come from a young man in good health. Some clones in this sample may be carry-over from other donors' samples.

This sequence joins TRBV6-5 and TRBJ1-1; D may be TRBD1 (5 bases). Germline V gene data show CDR1 as MNHEY and CDR2 as SVGAGI. V lost 5 bases to trimming and J lost 0 bases, with 13 bases between them. The CDR3 has 15 amino acids. The CDR3 spells CASSALRGVNTEAFF. CDR3 DNA: TGTGCCAGCAGTGCTCTTCGGGGGGTGAACACTGAAGCTTTCTTT.

The CDR3 coding sequence is TGCGCCAGCAGCTTGGGCCCGGGGGCTGCCGAGCAGTTCTTC. Translating gives CASSLGPGAAEQFF. The V gene is TRBV5-1, the J gene TRBJ2-1, with D perhaps being TRBD1 or TRBD2 (6 bases each). CDR1 SGHRS and CDR2 YFSETQ come from the germline V gene. CDR3 length: 14 amino acids. V was cut by 0 bases and J by 10 bases, with 14 bases left in between.

This chain links TRBV5-4 with TRBJ1-5; D gene unclear. Germline V gene sequence: CDR1 SGHNT, CDR2 YYREEE (reference sequence). The CDR3 runs to 13 residues. The V end was cut by 2 bases, the J end by 8 bases, with 11 bases between. Written as DNA, the CDR3 is TGTGCCAGCAGCTTCTGGAGGAAGGAGCCCCAGCATTTT. Protein: CASSFWRKEPQHF.

The chain uses TRBV10-1 and TRBJ2-7, with a possible D match to TRBD1 (6 bases). Trimming shortened V by 2 bases and J by 6 bases, and 14 bases separated the two germline ends. This CDR3 comprises 14 residues. Germline V gene lookup returns CDR1 WNHNN and CDR2 SYGVQD (reference sequence). The CDR3 loop reads CASSEAPGVGEQYF. In nucleotides, the CDR3 is TGCGCCAGCAGTGAGGCCCCAGGGGTGGGCGAGCAGTACTTC.

The V and J genes are TRBV5-1 and TRBJ2-3, with a weak D call TRBD2 (6 bases). V lost 0 bases and J 4 bases, leaving 12 bases between the germline ends. This CDR3 is 15 amino acids long. Germline V gene sequence: CDR1 SGHRS, CDR2 YFSETQ. The CDR3 loop reads CASSLVGSNADTQYF. Here the CDR3 DNA reads TGCGCCAGCAGCTTGGTCGGGAGCAACGCAGATACGCAGTATTTT.

About this clone itself: Different DNA sequences within this sample yield the same CDR3. V is TRBV30 and J is TRBJ1-4; D unresolved. This CDR3 spans 12 amino acids. The germline V gene encodes CDR1 GTSNPN and CDR2 SVGIG (reference sequence). Trimming took 0 bases from V and 6 from J, leaving 5 bases between them. The CDR3 DNA is TGTGCCTGGAGTGTAATGGATGAAAAACTGTTTTTT. Residues: CAWSVMDEKLFF.

This chain uses TRBV6-5 with TRBJ1-1; the D gene is possibly TRBD1 (5 bases). Between the trimmed V and J ends, which lost 2 bases and 5 bases, there was a span of 18 bases. This CDR3 spans 16 amino acids. The germline V gene has CDR1 MNHEY and CDR2 SVGAGI. CDR3 coding DNA: TGTGCCAGCAGTTACACCCATCCGGGGCTTGGGACTGAAGCTTTCTTT. Its translation: CASSYTHPGLGTEAFF.

This chain connects TRBV5-4 to TRBJ1-6; TRBD1 might be the D (6 bases). Per the germline V gene, CDR1 is SGHNT and CDR2 is YYREEE (reference sequence). The ends were cut back, 4 bases at V and 7 bases at J, with 12 bases in the middle. The CDR3 length is 14 residues. CDR3 amino acids: CASSTQGGNSPLHF. CDR3 coding DNA: TGTGCCAGCAGCACACAGGGTGGAAATTCACCCCTCCACTTT. Variable domain in full (rest from reference TRBV5-4 and TRBJ1-6): ETGVTQSPTHLIKTRGQQVTLRCSSQSGHNTVSWYQQALGQGPQFIFQYYREEENGRGNFPPRFSGLQFPNYSSELNVNALELDDSALYLCASSTQGGNSPLHFGNGTRLTVT.

This chain connects TRBV6-6 to TRBJ1-1; D perhaps matches TRBD1 (6 bases). The V end was cut by 6 bases, the J end by 6 bases, with 17 bases between. CDR3 length: 14 residues. Germline lookup yields CDR1 MNHNY and CDR2 SVGAGI (reference sequence). The CDR3 region is CASRFSGELAEAFF. CDR3 DNA sequence: TGTGCCAGCAGGTTTTCAGGGGAATTAGCTGAAGCTTTCTTT.

The chain joins TRBV5-8 to TRBJ2-5, with D possibly being TRBD2 (5 bases). The germline V and J ends were trimmed by 6 bases and 2 bases, with 17 bases remaining between them. This CDR3 contains 15 residues. Germline loops: CDR1 SGHTS, CDR2 YDEGEE. The CDR3 nucleotides are TGTGCCAGCATGTATGGGGTGGGAGTGCAAGAGACCCAGTACTTC. Amino acid sequence: CASMYGVGVQETQYF.

The V gene is TRBV30, the J gene TRBJ2-5; D possibly corresponds to TRBD1 (6 bases). The J call may be faulty, since TRBJ2-7 better matches the DNA end. The length of the CDR3 is 13 residues. The germline V gene has CDR1 GTSNPN and CDR2 SVGIG (reference sequence). The CDR3 coding sequence is TGTGCCTGGAGTAGGGGGACCTCCTACGAGCAGTACTTC. This translates into CAWSRGTSYEQYF.

This chain uses TRBV5-1 with TRBJ2-1; tentative D call: TRBD2 (5 bases). The CDR3 is 15 residues long. Germline CDR1 reads SGHRS; CDR2 reads YFSETQ. Trimming took off 0 bases at V and 8 bases at J, with 15 bases between the two ends. CDR3 coding DNA: TGCGCCAGCAGCTTGGGAGGCCTCGAGGGCGATGAGCAGTTCTTC. This sequence encodes CASSLGGLEGDEQFF.

The V call is TRBV28, the J call TRBJ1-5; the match to TRBD1 covers 9 bases. Per germline, CDR1 MDHEN and CDR2 SYDVKM. This CDR3 spans 12 amino acids. The V gene end was trimmed by 3 bases and the J gene end by 13 bases; junction bases not matched to a gene: 4. As DNA, the CDR3 is TGTGCCAGCAGTTTTACAGGGGGCCCTCAGCATTTT. Translated, it gives CASSFTGGPQHF.

The rearrangement links TRBV28 to TRBJ2-3; perhaps TRBD1 as D (6 bases). Germline V gene sequence: CDR1 MDHEN, CDR2 SYDVKM. This CDR3 contains 16 residues. The V end lost 4 bases, the J end lost 4 bases, and 18 bases lay between the germline ends. CDR3 loop: CASSSRGGKPADTQYF. The CDR3 DNA sequence: TGTGCCAGCAGTTCCAGGGGTGGGAAGCCGGCAGATACGCAGTATTTT.

The CDR3 spells CSVDRSGRAGETQYF. CDR3 bases: TGCAGCGTTGACCGTAGCGGGAGGGCCGGAGAGACCCAGTACTTC. The V and J genes are TRBV29-1 and TRBJ2-5; TRBD2 aligns across 11 bases. CDR3 length: 15 amino acids. The germline V gene has CDR1 SQVTM and CDR2 ANQGSEA. The ends lost 3 bases at V and 4 bases at J; junction bases unmatched: 7.

This clone was counted between two and nine times. The J gene is TRBJ1-5, the V gene TRBV30, with unresolved D. V dropped 0 bases and J dropped 3 bases, with 9 bases sitting between them. Germline V gene data show CDR1 as GTSNPN and CDR2 as SVGIG (reference sequence). The CDR3 loop spans 14 amino acids. CDR3 DNA: TGTGCCTGGAGTGTGGAGGGTTACAATCAGCCCCAGCATTTT. It encodes CAWSVEGYNQPQHF.

This sequence joins TRBV10-3 and TRBJ2-5; possible D gene TRBD2, 6 bases. The CDR3 length is 19 residues. Trimming shortened V by 5 bases and J by 5 bases, and 30 bases separated the two germline ends. Germline V CDR1 and CDR2: ENHRY, SYGVKD. This CDR3 reads CAISPGAGRGPGGVETQYF. The CDR3 bases are TGTGCCATCAGTCCTGGGGCGGGGAGAGGGCCTGGTGGTGTGGAGACCCAGTACTTC.

The genes are TRBV11-2 and TRBJ2-1; 11 bases map to TRBD2. The J segment lost 8 bases and the V segment lost 3 bases, leaving 6 bases of the junction unmatched. Per germline, CDR1 SGHAT and CDR2 FQNNGV. The CDR3 length is 15 residues. The CDR3 sequence is CASSFTSGSIDEQFF. DNA of the CDR3: TGTGCCAGCAGCTTTACTAGCGGGAGTATCGATGAGCAGTTCTTC.

The chain is built from TRBV4-1 and TRBJ1-4; D is ambiguous. Germline V gene data show CDR1 as MGHRA and CDR2 as YSYEKL. The CDR3 has 13 residues. The V and J ends lost 4 bases and 5 bases respectively, with 8 bases between them. CDR3 in DNA: TGCGCCAGCAGCCCACTCACCAATGAAAAACTGTTTTTT. As protein: CASSPLTNEKLFF.

The chain recombines TRBV7-8 with TRBJ2-7; D is uncertain. The CDR3 contains 15 residues. The germline V gene has CDR1 SGHVS and CDR2 FQNEAQ. Trimming took off 1 base at V and 0 bases at J, with 10 bases between the two ends. The CDR3 DNA is TGTGCCAGCAGCTTAGTGGTGGGGTCCTCCTACGAGCAGTACTTC. It translates to CASSLVVGSSYEQYF.

J is TRBJ1-2 and V is TRBV18, with 8 bases fitting TRBD1. V gave up 2 bases and J gave up 3 bases; unmatched junction bases: 14. This CDR3 is built from 18 residues. Germline CDR1 and CDR2: KGHSH and LQKENI. The CDR3 DNA sequence: TGTGCCAGCTCACCAAGCTTGACAGGGGAGCCCGGGGACTATGGCTACACCTTC. Encoded protein: CASSPSLTGEPGDYGYTF.

The rearrangement uses TRBV7-3 and TRBJ1-5, with D uncertain. Between the trimmed V and J ends, which lost 5 bases and 4 bases, there was a span of 9 bases. There are 13 residues in the CDR3. Germline V gene sequence: CDR1 SGHTA, CDR2 FQGTGA. CDR3 sequence (DNA): TGTGCCAGCAGCCAATCGTTAAATCAGCCCCAGCATTTT. It specifies CASSQSLNQPQHF.

The gene calls are TRBV29-1 and TRBJ2-7; 8 nucleotides agree with TRBD2. J was trimmed by 1 base and V by 3 bases; bases with no gene match: 2. The CDR3 sequence is 13 residues long. Germline V CDR1 and CDR2: SQVTM, ANQGSEA. The CDR3 sequence is CSVEAGGSYEQYF. The CDR3 DNA reads as TGCAGCGTTGAGGCGGGGGGATCCTACGAGCAGTACTTC.

The CDR3 region is CASSEGARTLQYF. CDR3 bases: TGTGCCAGCAGTGAGGGAGCAAGGACTCTCCAGTACTTC. The chain couples TRBV25-1 to TRBJ2-7, with D possibly TRBD2 on 5 matching bases. The ends were cut back, 3 bases at V and 10 bases at J, with 16 bases in the middle. Germline-derived CDR1 and CDR2 are MGHDK and SYGVNS. The CDR3 has 13 residues.

This rearrangement joins TRBV27 to TRBJ2-3; D not certain. Germline V gene lookup returns CDR1 MNHEY and CDR2 SMNVEV (reference sequence). This CDR3 is 12 amino acids long. Trimming cost V 6 bases and J 8 bases, with 12 bases left between them. The CDR3 DNA follows: TGTGCCAGCAGGTCCCCTTTCGGTACGCAGTATTTT. The encoded protein is CASRSPFGTQYF.

The chain couples TRBV9 to TRBJ1-4, with D hard to call. V dropped 0 bases and J dropped 11 bases, with 11 bases sitting between them. CDR1 is SGDLS, CDR2 YYNGEE, per germline. The CDR3 runs 13 residues. The CDR3 protein is CASSVEWGGKLFF. In DNA form, the CDR3 reads TGTGCCAGCAGCGTAGAGTGGGGAGGGAAACTGTTTTTT.